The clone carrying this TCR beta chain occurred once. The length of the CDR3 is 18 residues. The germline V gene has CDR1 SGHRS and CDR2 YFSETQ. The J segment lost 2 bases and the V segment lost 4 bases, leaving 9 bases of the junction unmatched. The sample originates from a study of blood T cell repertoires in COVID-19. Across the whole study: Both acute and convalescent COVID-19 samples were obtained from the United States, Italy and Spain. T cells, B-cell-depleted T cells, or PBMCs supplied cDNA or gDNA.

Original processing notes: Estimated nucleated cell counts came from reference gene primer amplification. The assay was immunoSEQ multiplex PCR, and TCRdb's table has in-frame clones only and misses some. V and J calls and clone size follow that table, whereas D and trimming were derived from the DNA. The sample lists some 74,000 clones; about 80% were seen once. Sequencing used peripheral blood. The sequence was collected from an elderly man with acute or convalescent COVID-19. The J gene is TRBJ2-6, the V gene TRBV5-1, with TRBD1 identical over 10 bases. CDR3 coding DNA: TGCGCCAGCAGCGAACGACAGGGGGCAGTAACTGGGGCCAACGTCCTGACTTTC. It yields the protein CASSERQGAVTGANVLTF. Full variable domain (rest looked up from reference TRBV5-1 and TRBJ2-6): KAGVTQTPRYLIKTRGQQVTLSCSPISGHRSVSWYQQTPGQGLQFLFEYFSETQRNKGNFPGRFSGRQFSNSRSEMNVSTLELGDSALYLCASSERQGAVTGANVLTFGAGSRLTVL.